Listed below are T cell receptor beta chains from one sample, sequenced in a study of a mutant IDH1 vaccine in newly diagnosed glioma. Sequencing was performed with immunoSEQ multiplex PCR; in TCRdb, only in-frame clones are kept and a portion is missing. The table shows some 38,000 clones, with roughly four fifths occurring only once. Their target antigens are unknown. Sample: PBMCs, taken from a glioma patient whose treatment included an IDH1 peptide vaccine. The source is a man between 35 and 55 years old with glioma. The CDR3 runs from the conserved cysteine through the conserved F or W. Fields, in order: V gene, clone size, D gene, J gene, CDR3 protein. D genes are given only for firm matches. Rows may omit the clone size; those that give it use once, few, many or a size class.

TRBV5-6	-	-	TRBJ2-3	CASSPVGGGAQVIDTQYF
TRBV5-1	-	-	TRBJ1-5	CASSLGGLSNQPQHF
TRBV11-3	-	-	TRBJ1-1	CASSLGPSEAFF
TRBV19	-	-	TRBJ1-5	CASRIWGGNQPQHF
TRBV2	once	TRBD1	-	CASRLRQGYSYEQYF
TRBV7-7	-	TRBD1	TRBJ2-2	CASSPDRVAGELFF
TRBV2	once	TRBD1	TRBJ2-1	CASTRDRDNEQFF
TRBV19	few	-	TRBJ1-5	CASSMDRAYYQPQHF
TRBV9	-	TRBD2	TRBJ2-2	CASSRTSAITGELFF
TRBV7-2	-	-	TRBJ1-1	CASSLAREGTEAFF
TRBV19	-	-	TRBJ1-1	CASSRLQGTEAFF
TRBV25-1	-	TRBD1	TRBJ1-6	CASRGGTVDSPLHF
TRBV18	-	-	TRBJ2-7	CASSSGDEQYF
TRBV7-6	-	-	TRBJ1-4	CASSYRPNEKLFF
TRBV28	-	-	TRBJ1-2	CASRMGGSRYGYTF
TRBV5-8	-	TRBD1	TRBJ1-4	CASSLGQRPVNEKLFF
TRBV19	-	-	TRBJ2-2	CASRDPWGAKTGELFF
TRBV6-5	-	-	TRBJ1-2	CASSLREGYTF
TRBV9	-	-	TRBJ2-7	CASSSDRVGLGEQYF
TRBV5-8	-	TRBD2	TRBJ2-2	CASRIIAGALLSGELFF
TRBV19	-	-	TRBJ2-7	CASSIAGAEFVYF
TRBV29-1	-	-	TRBJ2-7	CSVRDSYEQYF
TRBV19	few	-	TRBJ2-7	CASSSGTYEQYF
TRBV4-2	-	-	TRBJ2-3	CASSPDGQGGAVYTQYF
TRBV27	-	TRBD1	TRBJ1-5	CASSFRQGEGQPQHF
TRBV6-6	-	-	TRBJ1-5	CASSSASGLNQPQHF
TRBV28	few	TRBD1	TRBJ1-1	CATEQGALNTEAFF
TRBV6-6	-	-	TRBJ1-3	CASSYSEHQGNTIYF
TRBV20-1	-	TRBD2	TRBJ2-5	CSALAGAQYF
TRBV4-3	few	TRBD2	TRBJ2-1	CASSQLAGQGEQFF
TRBV15	-	-	TRBJ1-4	CATRRDTWDVSATNEKLFF
TRBV29-1	once	-	TRBJ2-1	CSVVRSRGPGDEQFF
TRBV23-1	-	-	TRBJ1-1	CASSASGDTEAFF
TRBV11-3	few	-	TRBJ1-3	CASSLGGERGNTIYF
TRBV7-2	-	-	TRBJ1-5	CASRPDYSNQPQHF
TRBV5-1	once	-	TRBJ2-1	CASSVRPADEQFF
TRBV28	-	-	TRBJ2-7	CASSLLQPSYEQYF
TRBV5-1	-	-	TRBJ2-3	CASGRSSSTDTQYF
TRBV19	-	TRBD1	TRBJ1-4	CASSFPGTELFF
TRBV18	-	TRBD1	TRBJ1-2	CASSPTGTGFPDTF